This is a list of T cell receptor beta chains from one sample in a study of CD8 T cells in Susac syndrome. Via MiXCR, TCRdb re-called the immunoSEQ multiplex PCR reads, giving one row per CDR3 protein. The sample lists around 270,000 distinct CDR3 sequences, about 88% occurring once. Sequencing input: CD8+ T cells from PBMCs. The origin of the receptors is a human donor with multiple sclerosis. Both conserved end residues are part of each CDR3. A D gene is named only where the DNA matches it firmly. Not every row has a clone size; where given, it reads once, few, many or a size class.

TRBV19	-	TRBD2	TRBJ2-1	CASNFLKGTSGSRDEQFF	TGTGCCAGTAATTTTCTTAAGGGGACTAGCGGGAGTCGGGATGAGCAGTTCTTC
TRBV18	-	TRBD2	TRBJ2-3	CASSPLLAGEVDTQYF	TGTGCCAGCTCACCACTACTAGCGGGAGAGGTAGATACGCAGTATTTT
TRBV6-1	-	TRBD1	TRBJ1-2	CASSPRGQGVNYGYTF	TGTGCCAGCAGTCCAAGGGGACAGGGAGTGAACTATGGCTACACCTTC
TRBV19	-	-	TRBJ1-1	CATTGQANTEAFF	TGTGCCACCACCGGGCAAGCGAACACTGAAGCTTTCTTT
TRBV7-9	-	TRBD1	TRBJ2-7	CASSRTGDSYEQYF	TGTGCCAGCAGCCGGACAGGGGACTCCTACGAGCAGTACTTC
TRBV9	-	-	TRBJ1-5	CASSPSAGNQPQHF	TGTGCCAGCAGCCCCTCCGCCGGCAATCAGCCCCAGCATTTT
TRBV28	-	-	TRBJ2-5	CASSPVHEQETQYF	TGTGCCAGCAGTCCTGTACACGAACAAGAGACCCAGTACTTC
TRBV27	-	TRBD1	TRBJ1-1	CASSLSTGGSTEAFF	TGTGCCAGCAGTTTATCGACAGGGGGAAGCACTGAAGCTTTCTTT
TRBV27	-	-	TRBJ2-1	CASSLWYNEQFF	TGTGCCAGCAGTTTATGGTACAATGAGCAGTTCTTC
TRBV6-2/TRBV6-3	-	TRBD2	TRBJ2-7	CAGAVSSGPSYEQYF	TGTGCCGGCGCGGTGTCTAGCGGACCCTCCTACGAGCAGTACTTC
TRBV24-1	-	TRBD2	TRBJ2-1	CATSDPAGGGNEQFF	TGTGCCACCAGTGACCCAGCGGGAGGGGGCAATGAGCAGTTCTTC
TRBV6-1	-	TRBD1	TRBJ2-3	CASKSGTGSTDTQYF	TGTGCCAGCAAGTCCGGGACAGGAAGCACAGATACGCAGTATTTT
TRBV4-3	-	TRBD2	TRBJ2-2	CASSQDWASGRWNTGELFF	TGCGCCAGCAGCCAAGATTGGGCTAGCGGGAGGTGGAACACCGGGGAGCTGTTTTTT
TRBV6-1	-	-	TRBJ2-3	CASMSGSGLTSTDTQYF	TGTGCCAGCATGAGCGGTAGCGGTCTAACTAGCACAGATACGCAGTATTTT
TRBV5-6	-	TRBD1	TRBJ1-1	CASRKTGFTEAFF	TGTGCCAGCAGGAAGACAGGGTTCACTGAAGCTTTCTTT
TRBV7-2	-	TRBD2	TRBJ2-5	CASSLGTSGLQETQYF	TGTGCCAGCAGCTTAGGGACTAGCGGGCTCCAAGAGACCCAGTACTTC
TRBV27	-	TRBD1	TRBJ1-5	CASSSQGYNQPQHF	TGTGCCAGCAGTTCACAGGGGTACAATCAGCCCCAGCATTTT
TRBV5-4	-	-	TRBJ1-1	CASSGGLFEGEAFF	TGTGCCAGCAGCGGTGGGTTGTTTGAGGGTGAAGCTTTCTTT
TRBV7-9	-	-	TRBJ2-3	CASSQDADTQYF	TGTGCCAGCAGCCAAGATGCAGATACGCAGTATTTT
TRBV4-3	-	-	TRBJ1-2	CASSQAQGLYYGYTF	TGCGCCAGCAGCCAAGCCCAGGGACTGTACTATGGCTACACCTTC
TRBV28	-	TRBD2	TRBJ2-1	CASSFRGLNYEQFF	TGTGCCAGCAGTTTTAGGGGACTAAATTATGAGCAGTTCTTC
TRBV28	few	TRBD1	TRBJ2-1	CASSWGQGIYNEQFF	TGTGCCAGCAGTTGGGGACAGGGGATATACAATGAGCAGTTCTTC
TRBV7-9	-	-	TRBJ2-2	CASSSSGDHTGELFF	TGTGCCAGCAGCTCCTCAGGGGACCACACCGGGGAGCTGTTTTTT
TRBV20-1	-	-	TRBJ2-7	CSARVLADFNEQYF	TGCAGTGCTAGAGTGTTAGCGGATTTCAACGAGCAGTACTTC
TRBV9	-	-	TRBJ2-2	CASRGSTGELFF	TGTGCCAGCAGGGGGTCCACCGGGGAGCTGTTTTTT
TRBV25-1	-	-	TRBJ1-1	CASSDGTGKTFF	TGTGCCAGCAGTGACGGGACGGGAAAAACTTTCTTT
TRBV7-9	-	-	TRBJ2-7	CASSSPGGSSYEQYF	TGTGCCAGCAGCTCGCCAGGGGGGAGCTCCTACGAGCAGTACTTC
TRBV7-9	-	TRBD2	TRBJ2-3	CASSPTLAGKGDTQYF	TGTGCCAGCAGTCCAACCCTAGCGGGCAAAGGAGATACGCAGTATTTT
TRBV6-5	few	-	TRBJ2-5	CASSHTGIQETQYF	TGTGCCAGCAGTCATACCGGGATCCAAGAGACCCAGTACTTC
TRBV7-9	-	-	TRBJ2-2	CASSLPLNPNTGELFF	TGTGCCAGCAGCTTACCCTTGAACCCCAACACCGGGGAGCTGTTTTTT
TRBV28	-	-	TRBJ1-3	CASSLLVQATSGNTIYF	TGTGCCAGCAGTTTATTGGTGCAGGCCACTTCTGGAAACACCATATATTTT
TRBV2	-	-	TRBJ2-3	CASSEVFGLTDTQYF	TGTGCCAGCAGTGAGGTGTTCGGGTTAACAGATACGCAGTATTTT
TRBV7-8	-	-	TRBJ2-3	CASSLYQGPTDTQYF	TGTGCCAGCAGCTTATACCAGGGACCCACAGATACGCAGTATTTT
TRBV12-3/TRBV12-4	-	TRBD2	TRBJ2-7	CASSHDSGSVYEQYF	TGTGCCAGCAGCCATGATAGCGGGAGTGTCTACGAGCAGTACTTC
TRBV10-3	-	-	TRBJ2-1	CAISVFQKARPYNEQFF	TGTGCCATCAGTGTCTTCCAAAAGGCTAGACCCTACAATGAGCAGTTCTTC
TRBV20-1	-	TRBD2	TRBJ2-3	CSASATSGVTDTQYF	TGCAGTGCTTCCGCGACTAGCGGCGTCACAGATACGCAGTATTTT
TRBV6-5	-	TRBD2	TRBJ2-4	CASSLAGGPNIQYF	TGTGCCAGCAGCCTAGCGGGGGGGCCAAACATTCAGTACTTC
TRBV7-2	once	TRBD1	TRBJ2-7	CASTIGQGVHEQYF	TGTGCCAGCACAATAGGGCAGGGGGTCCACGAGCAGTACTTC
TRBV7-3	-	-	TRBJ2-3	CASSSLVRESTDTQYF	TGTGCCAGCAGCTCTCTGGTCAGGGAAAGTACAGATACGCAGTATTTT
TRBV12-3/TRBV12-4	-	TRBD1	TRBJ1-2	CASSPSTGYGYTF	TGTGCCAGCAGTCCATCGACAGGGTATGGCTACACCTTC
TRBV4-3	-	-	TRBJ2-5	CASSQGATVQETQYF	TGCGCCAGCAGCCAAGGAGCGACAGTCCAAGAGACCCAGTACTTC
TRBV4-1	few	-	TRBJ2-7	CASSQVLAYEQYF	TGCGCCAGCAGCCAAGTTTTAGCCTACGAGCAGTACTTC
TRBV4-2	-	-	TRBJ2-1	CASSPLAGPYNEQFF	TGTGCCAGCAGCCCCCTGGCGGGGCCCTACAATGAGCAGTTCTTC
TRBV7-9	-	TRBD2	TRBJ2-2	CASSLWLAGVAGELFF	TGTGCCAGCAGCTTATGGCTAGCGGGCGTAGCCGGGGAGCTGTTTTTT
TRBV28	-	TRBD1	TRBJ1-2	CASSSATGNYGYTF	TGTGCCAGCAGTTCCGCGACAGGGAACTATGGCTACACCTTC
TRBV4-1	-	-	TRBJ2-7	CTSSQGSEGAISYEQYF	TGCACCAGCAGCCAAGGGTCGGAGGGGGCTATATCCTACGAGCAGTACTTC
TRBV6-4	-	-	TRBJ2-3	CASSGPHSHPGYTQYF	TGTGCCAGCAGTGGTCCCCACTCCCACCCTGGCTATACGCAGTATTTT
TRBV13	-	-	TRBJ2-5	CASSLERLKTKETQYF	TGTGCCAGCAGCTTGGAAAGGCTAAAGACGAAAGAGACCCAGTACTTC
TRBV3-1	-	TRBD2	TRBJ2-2	CASSPTRGDLLNTGELFF	TGTGCCAGCAGTCCAACACGGGGGGACCTGCTCAACACCGGGGAGCTGTTTTTT
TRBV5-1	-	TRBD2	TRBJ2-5	CASSLRPSGVETQYF	TGCGCCAGCAGCTTACGTCCTAGCGGGGTAGAGACCCAGTACTTC
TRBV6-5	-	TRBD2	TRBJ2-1	CASSGLAGGDNEQFF	TGTGCCAGCAGTGGACTAGCGGGGGGAGACAATGAGCAGTTCTTC
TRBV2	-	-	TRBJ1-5	CASSERSGSNQPQHF	TGTGCCAGCAGTGAACGTTCAGGGAGCAATCAGCCCCAGCATTTT
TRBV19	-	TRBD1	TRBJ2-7	CASRSTGGSAYYEQYF	TGTGCCAGTAGATCGACAGGGGGCAGCGCCTACTACGAGCAGTACTTC